The clone carrying this T cell receptor (beta chain) was counted a few times. This entry belongs to a study of T-cell memory formation after mild COVID-19. TCRdb used MiXCR to reprocess the 5' RACE reads, holding one entry per CDR3 protein. The table includes around 340,000 distinct CDR3 sequences, 21% detected once. Germline V gene data show CDR1 as MGHRA and CDR2 as YSYEKL. The CDR3 covers 15 residues. Trimming stripped 0 bases from V and 4 bases from J, with 11 bases between. The sample taken for sequencing was PBMCs or a T cell subset sorted from them (not recorded which). The receptor's source is an adult woman who had mild COVID-19 (a few samples of this study predate the infection). Cell type and time point are not known. V is TRBV4-1 and J is TRBJ2-3; a weak D match, TRBD2 (5 bases). The CDR3 here is CASSQEASIPDTQYF. The CDR3 DNA reads as TGCGCCAGCAGCCAAGAAGCTAGCATTCCAGATACGCAGTATTTT.